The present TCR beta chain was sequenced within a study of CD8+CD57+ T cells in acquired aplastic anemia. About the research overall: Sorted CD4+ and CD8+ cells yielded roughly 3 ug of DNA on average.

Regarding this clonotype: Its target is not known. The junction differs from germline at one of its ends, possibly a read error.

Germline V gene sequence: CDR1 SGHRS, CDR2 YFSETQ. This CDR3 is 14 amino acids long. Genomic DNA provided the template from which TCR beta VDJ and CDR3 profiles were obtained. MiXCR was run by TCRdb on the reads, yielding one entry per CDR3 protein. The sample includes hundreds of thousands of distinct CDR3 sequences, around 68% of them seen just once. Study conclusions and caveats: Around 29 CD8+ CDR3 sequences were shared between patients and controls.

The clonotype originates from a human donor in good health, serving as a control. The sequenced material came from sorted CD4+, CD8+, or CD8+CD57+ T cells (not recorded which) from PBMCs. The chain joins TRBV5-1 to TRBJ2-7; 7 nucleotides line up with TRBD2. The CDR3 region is CASSVAASGYEQYF. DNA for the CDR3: TGTGCCAGCAGCGTAGCGGCTAGCGGCTACGAGCAGTACTTC.